The 25 T cell receptor beta chains reported below all come from one sample, sequenced in a study of T cells in Graves' hyperthyroidism and ophthalmopathy. Researchers took RNA transcripts and amplified the TCR beta CDR3 regions from them. HTBI primers were employed in a first-round RT-PCR of the TCR CDR3. One entry per CDR3 protein results from TCRdb running MiXCR on the multiplex PCR reads. Of hundreds of thousands of distinct CDR3 sequences listed, around 20% are singletons. Sequencing used blood. These receptors were obtained from a man aged 25 to 40 with Graves' ophthalmopathy.

This clonotype was seen a handful of times. V and J are TRBV9 and TRBJ2-1; TRBD2 is a possible D gene (6 bases). Germline V gene data show CDR1 as SGDLS and CDR2 as YYNGEE. V lost 4 bases and J lost 9, with 14 bases in between. The CDR3 is 13 residues long. The CDR3 DNA reads TGTGCCAGCAGCTCCCAGGGACTCATTGAGCAGTTCTTC. It encodes CASSSQGLIEQFF. The whole variable domain, remainder taken from reference TRBV9 and TRBJ2-1, is DSGVTQTPKHLITATGQRVTLRCSPRSGDLSVYWYQQSLDQGLQFLIQYYNGEERAKGNILERFSAQQFPDLHSELNLSSLELGDSALYFCASSSQGLIEQFFGPGTRLTVL.

This clonotype was found a few times. The chain links TRBV4-2 to TRBJ1-1; D unclear. The V gene's germline CDR1 is LGHNA and CDR2 YNFKEQ. The CDR3 covers 13 residues. V was trimmed by 8 bases and J by 4 bases, leaving 14 bases between them. The CDR3: CASAEGSGTEAFF. The CDR3 nucleotides read TGTGCCAGCGCGGAAGGGTCGGGCACTGAAGCTTTCTTT.

The J gene is TRBJ2-7, the V gene TRBV6-1, with a weak D call TRBD1 (5 bases). Germline CDR1 is MNHNS and CDR2 is SASEGT. Trimming removed 6 bases at V and 6 bases at J, with 15 bases between. This CDR3 region has 13 residues. CDR3 DNA: TGTGCCAGCAGCCAAAGGCAGGGTGCCGAGCAGTACTTC. Translated, it gives CASSQRQGAEQYF.

This rearrangement joins TRBV28 to TRBJ2-1; TRBD1 is a possible D gene (7 bases). The CDR3 is 15 amino acids. Germline CDR1 reads MDHEN; CDR2 reads SYDVKM. Trimming removed 8 bases at V and 2 bases at J, with 16 bases between. The CDR3 DNA is TGTGCCAGCCAAAAACAGGGGAGGCCCTACAATGAGCAGTTCTTC. Its protein is CASQKQGRPYNEQFF.

The J gene is TRBJ2-1, the V gene TRBV20-1; unclear D gene. Germline V gene data show CDR1 as DFQATT and CDR2 as SNEGSKA (reference sequence). This CDR3 comprises 15 residues. V was clipped by 3 bases and J by 5 bases, with 17 bases between them. The chain's CDR3 is CSASISWRNNNEQFF. CDR3 nucleotide sequence: TGCAGTGCTAGTATCTCGTGGCGGAACAACAATGAGCAGTTCTTC.

Regarding this clonotype: The junction does not match germline at one end; this may be a read error. This chain uses TRBV5-1 with TRBJ2-7; D may correspond to TRBD1 or TRBD2 (5 bases each). CDR1 SGHRS and CDR2 YFSETQ come from the germline V gene. The CDR3 sequence is 15 residues long. CDR3 in DNA: TGTGCCAGCAGCTTGGTCGGGGACCGTGACTACGAGCAGTACTTC. Its translation: CASSLVGDRDYEQYF. Variable domain in full (rest from reference TRBV5-1 and TRBJ2-7): KAGVTQTPRYLIKTRGQQVTLSCSPISGHRSVSWYQQTPGQGLQFLFEYFSETQRNKGNFPGRFSGRQFSNSRSEMNVSTLELGDSALYLCASSLVGDRDYEQYFGPGTRLTVT.

The chain uses TRBV20-1 and TRBJ1-2; TRBD1 matches 8 bases. Germline values: CDR1 DFQATT, CDR2 SNEGSKA (reference sequence). V trimming: 8 bases; J trimming: 8 bases; junction bases outside the gene matches: 7. The CDR3 is 11 amino acids. CDR3: CSYPGGAGYTF. CDR3 coding DNA: TGCAGTTACCCAGGGGGCGCGGGCTACACCTTC.

The chain combines TRBV6-2 or TRBV6-3 with TRBJ1-2; TRBD1 is a possible D gene (6 bases). Germline CDR1 reads MNHEY; CDR2 reads SVGEGT. This CDR3 has 15 amino acids. Trimming cost V 0 bases and J 5 bases, with 13 bases left between them. The DNA for the CDR3 is TGTGCCAGCAGTTACTCTGCCCAGGGGACTTATGGCTACACCTTC. This sequence encodes CASSYSAQGTYGYTF.

J is TRBJ2-5 and V is TRBV5-1; 7 bases are shared with TRBD2. J was trimmed by 5 bases and V by 1 base; bases with no gene match: 11. CDR1 and CDR2 from the germline V gene are SGHRS and YFSETQ. This CDR3 is built from 16 residues. CDR3 DNA: TGCGCCAGCAGCTTGTACGGAATAGCGCGGGGGGAGACCCAGTACTTC. Translation gives CASSLYGIARGETQYF.

This clonotype has a handful of counts. The genes are TRBV19 and TRBJ2-1; D not resolved. Trimming took 1 base from V and 2 from J, leaving 9 bases between them. This CDR3 is built from 15 residues. Germline V gene lookup returns CDR1 LNHDA and CDR2 SQIVND (reference sequence). CDR3 amino acids: CASSIGAGAYNEQFF. CDR3 nucleotides: TGTGCCAGTAGTATAGGAGCTGGCGCCTACAATGAGCAGTTCTTC.

Ten or more counts support this clonotype. The chain links TRBV20-1 to TRBJ2-7, with D unclear. The V and J ends lost 2 bases and 5 bases respectively, with 10 bases between them. This CDR3 region has 12 residues. Germline loops: CDR1 DFQATT, CDR2 SNEGSKA (reference sequence). CDR3 sequence (DNA): TGCAGTGCTAGAAACTGGGCGGACGAGCAGTACTTC. Its protein product is CSARNWADEQYF.

The chain couples TRBV11-3 to TRBJ2-7, with TRBD2 matching 11 bases. J was trimmed by 2 bases and V by 6 bases; bases with no gene match: 6. The CDR3 runs 15 residues. Germline values: CDR1 SGHNT, CDR2 YENEEA. The CDR3 is CASRTGTSGAYEQYF. The CDR3 region has the DNA TGTGCCAGCAGGACTGGGACTAGCGGAGCCTACGAGCAGTACTTC. Filled out from reference TRBV11-3 and TRBJ2-7, the complete variable domain reads EAGVVQSPRYKIIEKKQPVAFWCNPISGHNTLYWYLQNLGQGPELLIRYENEEAVDDSQLPKDRFSAERLKGVDSTLKIQPAELGDSAVYLCASRTGTSGAYEQYFGPGTRLTVT.

V is TRBV7-6 and J is TRBJ1-1, with TRBD1 matching over 9 bases. CDR1 and CDR2 from the germline V gene are SGHVS and FNYEAQ. The CDR3 contains 17 residues. V was pared by 4 bases and J by 4 bases, with 13 bases of the junction left unmatched. The CDR3 DNA reads TGTGCCAGCAGCTCCCTCAGTGGGACAGGGCGGCCCACTGAAGCTTTCTTT. This codes for CASSSLSGTGRPTEAFF.

This clonotype was recorded many times. This sequence joins TRBV11-1 and TRBJ2-5; TRBD1 agrees at 9 bases. Germline V CDR1 and CDR2: SGHAT, FQDESV (reference sequence). With 4 bases clipped from V and 4 bases from J, the junction kept 7 bases outside the gene matches. This CDR3 contains 15 residues. CDR3 region: CASSSTGGSLETQYF. CDR3 nucleotides: TGTGCCAGCAGCTCAACAGGGGGCTCCTTAGAGACCCAGTACTTC. The whole variable domain, filled in from reference TRBV11-1 and TRBJ2-5, reads EAEVAQSPRYKITEKSQAVAFWCDPISGHATLYWYRQILGQGPELLVQFQDESVVDDSQLPKDRFSAERLKGVDSTLKIQPAELGDSAMYLCASSSTGGSLETQYFGPGTRLLVL.

This clonotype was recorded at least ten times. V usage is TRBV5-1 and J usage is TRBJ2-1, with TRBD2 identical over 8 bases. CDR3 length equals 14 residues. With 5 bases clipped from V and 4 bases from J, the junction kept 5 bases outside the gene matches. Germline V gene sequence: CDR1 SGHRS, CDR2 YFSETQ. CDR3 coding DNA: TGCGCCAGCAGTGGTAGCGGGACATACAATGAGCAGTTCTTC. It is translated as CASSGSGTYNEQFF.

In this sample, this clonotype turned up a few times. The V call is TRBV6-5, the J call TRBJ2-2; 7 nucleotides align to TRBD2. Looked up from germline, CDR1 is MNHEY and CDR2 is SVGAGI. V was pared by 1 base and J by 0 bases, with 8 bases of the junction left unmatched. The CDR3 totals 18 residues. The DNA for the CDR3 is TGTGCCAGCAGTTACTGGGAGGCGGGGGATTCGAACACCGGGGAGCTGTTTTTT. Its protein product is CASSYWEAGDSNTGELFF.

This clonotype was seen repeatedly, ten times or more. V usage is TRBV28 and J usage is TRBJ2-7, with D tentatively TRBD2 (6 bases). Germline loops: CDR1 MDHEN, CDR2 SYDVKM. The length of the CDR3 is 14 residues. Trimming pared 1 base from V and 6 bases from J, leaving 13 bases between. The CDR3 region has the DNA TGTGCCAGCAGTTTATATCCAGCGGGTGTCGAGCAGTACTTC. This codes for CASSLYPAGVEQYF.

This clonotype appeared a few times. The chain couples TRBV5-1 to TRBJ1-2; 7 bases agree with TRBD1. Germline V lookup: CDR1 SGHRS, CDR2 YFSETQ. This CDR3 is built from 13 residues. V lost 7 bases to trimming and J lost 2 bases; unmatched junction nucleotides: 5. DNA of the CDR3: TGCGCCAGCGGTGAGACAGGGAACTATGGCTACACCTTC. Amino acids: CASGETGNYGYTF.

J is TRBJ2-7 and V is TRBV20-1; either TRBD1 or TRBD2 may supply D (6 bases each). The CDR3 covers 14 residues. The germline V and J ends were trimmed by 2 bases and 2 bases, with 13 bases remaining between them. Germline CDR1 reads DFQATT; CDR2 reads SNEGSKA (reference sequence). CDR3 region: CSARFVGGPYEQYF. DNA for the CDR3: TGCAGTGCTAGATTCGTCGGGGGCCCCTACGAGCAGTACTTC.

J is TRBJ2-7 and V is TRBV14, with 7 bases fitting TRBD2. This CDR3 region has 14 residues. V trimming: 2 bases; J trimming: 2 bases; junction bases outside the gene matches: 3. Germline CDR1 and CDR2: SGHDN and FVKESK. The CDR3 spells CASSQPGTTYEQYF. CDR3 nucleotides: TGTGCCAGCAGCCAACCCGGGACTACCTACGAGCAGTACTTC.

This clonotype was recorded a few times. The rearrangement joins TRBV5-4 to TRBJ1-2; tentatively, D is TRBD1 (6 bases). Between the trimmed V and J ends, which lost 7 bases and 2 bases, there was a span of 18 bases. The CDR3 contains 15 residues. Germline V CDR1 and CDR2: SGHNT, YYREEE (reference sequence). In nucleotides, the CDR3 is TGTGCCAGCTCGGCTTTTAAAGGGGGGAACTATGGCTACACCTTC. Its protein product is CASSAFKGGNYGYTF.

This clonotype came up a few times. The J gene is TRBJ2-7, the V gene TRBV7-2; D uncertain. The CDR3 consists of 15 residues. V lost 5 bases and J lost 3, with 17 bases in between. Germline CDR1 is SGHTA and CDR2 is FQGNSA. CDR3 protein: CASSPPTIVNYEQYF. CDR3 coding DNA: TGTGCCAGCAGCCCCCCGACGATAGTTAACTACGAGCAGTACTTC.

There are a few counts of this clonotype. The chain uses TRBV13 and TRBJ2-3; weak D call: TRBD2 (6 bases). With 5 bases removed from V and 0 bases from J, the gap between germline ends came to 15 bases. CDR1 PRHDT and CDR2 FYEKMQ come from the germline V gene (reference sequence). The CDR3 totals 16 residues. For the CDR3, the DNA is TGTGCCAGCAGCCTCCGGACTAAAACTAGCACAGATACGCAGTATTTT. Translation: CASSLRTKTSTDTQYF.

Comment on this clonotype: One end of the junction varies from germline; a read error may be responsible. The chain employs TRBV27 and TRBJ2-2; possibly TRBD1 or TRBD2 for D (5 bases each). This CDR3 comprises 15 residues. Germline V gives CDR1 MNHEY, CDR2 SMNVEV (reference sequence). This chain's CDR3 is CASSWGQPDTGEPFF. In DNA form, the CDR3 reads TGTGCCAGCAGTTGGGGCCAACCGGACACCGGGGAGCCGTTTTTT.

In its sample, this clonotype was seen a few times. The V and J genes are TRBV27 and TRBJ2-7; a possible D gene is TRBD1 (5 bases). Looked up from germline, CDR1 is MNHEY and CDR2 is SMNVEV (reference sequence). This CDR3 spans 13 amino acids. V shed 6 bases and J shed 0 bases, with 9 bases lying between them. The chain's CDR3 is CASRPDNSYEQYF. DNA for the CDR3: TGTGCCAGCAGACCGGACAACTCCTACGAGCAGTACTTC.